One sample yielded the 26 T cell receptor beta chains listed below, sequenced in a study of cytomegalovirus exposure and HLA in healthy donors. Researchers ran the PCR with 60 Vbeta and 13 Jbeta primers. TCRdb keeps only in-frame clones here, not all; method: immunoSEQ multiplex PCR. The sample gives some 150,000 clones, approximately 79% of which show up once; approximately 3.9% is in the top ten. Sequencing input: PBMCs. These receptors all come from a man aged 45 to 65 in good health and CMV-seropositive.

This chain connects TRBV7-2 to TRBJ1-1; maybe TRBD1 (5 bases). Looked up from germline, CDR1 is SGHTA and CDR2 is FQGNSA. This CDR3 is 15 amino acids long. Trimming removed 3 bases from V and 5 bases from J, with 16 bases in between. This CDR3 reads CASSFSWRGVTEAFF. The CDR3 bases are TGTGCCAGCAGCTTCAGCTGGCGGGGGGTGACTGAAGCTTTCTTT.

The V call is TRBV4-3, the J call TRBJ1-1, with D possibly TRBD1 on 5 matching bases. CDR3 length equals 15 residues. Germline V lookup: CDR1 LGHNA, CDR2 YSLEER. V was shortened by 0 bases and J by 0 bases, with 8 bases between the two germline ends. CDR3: CASSQDTDMNTEAFF. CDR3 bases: TGCGCCAGCAGCCAAGATACGGACATGAACACTGAAGCTTTCTTT.

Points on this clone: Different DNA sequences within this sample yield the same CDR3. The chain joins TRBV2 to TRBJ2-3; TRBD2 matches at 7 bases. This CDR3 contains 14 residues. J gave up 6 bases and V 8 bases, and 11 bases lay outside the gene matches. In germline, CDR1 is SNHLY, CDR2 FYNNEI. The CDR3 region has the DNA TGTGCCAGCGAGACCAGCGGGAAGGCGGATACGCAGTATTTT. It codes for CASETSGKADTQYF. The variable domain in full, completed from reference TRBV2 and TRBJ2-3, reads EPEVTQTPSHQVTQMGQEVILRCVPISNHLYFYWYRQILGQKVEFLVSFYNNEISEKSEIFDDQFSVERPDGSNFTLKIRSTKLEDSAMYFCASETSGKADTQYFGPGTRLTVL.

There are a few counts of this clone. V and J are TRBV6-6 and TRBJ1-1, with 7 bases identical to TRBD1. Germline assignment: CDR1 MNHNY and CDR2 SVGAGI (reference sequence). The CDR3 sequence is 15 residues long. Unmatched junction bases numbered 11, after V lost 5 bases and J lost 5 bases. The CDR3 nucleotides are TGTGCCAGCAGTACTAACAGGGGAAGAGGAACTGAAGCTTTCTTT. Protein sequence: CASSTNRGRGTEAFF.

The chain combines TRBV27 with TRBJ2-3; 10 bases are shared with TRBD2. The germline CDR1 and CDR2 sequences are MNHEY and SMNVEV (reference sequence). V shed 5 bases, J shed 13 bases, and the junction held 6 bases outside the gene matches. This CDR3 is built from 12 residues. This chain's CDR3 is CASSSPSGSKYF. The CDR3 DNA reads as TGTGCCAGCAGTAGCCCTAGCGGGAGCAAGTATTTT.

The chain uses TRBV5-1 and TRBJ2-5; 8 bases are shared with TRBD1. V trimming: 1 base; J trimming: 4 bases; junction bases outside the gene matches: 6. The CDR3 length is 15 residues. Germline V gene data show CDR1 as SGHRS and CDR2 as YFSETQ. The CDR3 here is CASSLLSQGGETQYF. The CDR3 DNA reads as TGCGCCAGCAGCTTGCTATCACAGGGGGGAGAGACCCAGTACTTC.

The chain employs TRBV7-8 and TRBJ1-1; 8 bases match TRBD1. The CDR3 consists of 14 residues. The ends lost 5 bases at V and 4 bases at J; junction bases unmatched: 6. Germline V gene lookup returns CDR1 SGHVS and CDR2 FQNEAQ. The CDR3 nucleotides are TGTGCCAGCAGCCCCGACAGGGGCCGCACTGAAGCTTTCTTT. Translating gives CASSPDRGRTEAFF.

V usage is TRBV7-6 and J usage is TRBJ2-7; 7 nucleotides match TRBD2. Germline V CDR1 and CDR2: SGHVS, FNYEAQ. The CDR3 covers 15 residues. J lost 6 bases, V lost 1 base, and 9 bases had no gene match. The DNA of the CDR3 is TGTGCCAGCAGCTTAGGCGCGGGAGTCGGGGGCGAGCAGTACTTC. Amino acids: CASSLGAGVGGEQYF.

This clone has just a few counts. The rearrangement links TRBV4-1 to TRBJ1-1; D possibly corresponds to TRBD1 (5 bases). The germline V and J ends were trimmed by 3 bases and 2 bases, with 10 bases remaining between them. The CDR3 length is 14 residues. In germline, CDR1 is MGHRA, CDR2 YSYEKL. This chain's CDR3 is CASSHITGNTEAFF. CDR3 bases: TGCGCCAGCAGCCATATTACAGGTAACACTGAAGCTTTCTTT.

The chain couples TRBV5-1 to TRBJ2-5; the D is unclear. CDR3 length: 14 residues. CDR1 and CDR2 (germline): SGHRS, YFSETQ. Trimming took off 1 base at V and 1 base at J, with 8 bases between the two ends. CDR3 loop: CASSLLVSQETQYF. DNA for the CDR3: TGCGCCAGCAGCTTGTTGGTCAGCCAAGAGACCCAGTACTTC.

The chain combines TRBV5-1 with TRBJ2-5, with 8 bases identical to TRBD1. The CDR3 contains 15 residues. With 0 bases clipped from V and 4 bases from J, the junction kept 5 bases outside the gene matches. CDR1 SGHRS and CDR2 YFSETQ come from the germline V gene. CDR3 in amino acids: CASSLGSQGAETQYF. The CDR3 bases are TGCGCCAGCAGCTTGGGGAGCCAGGGGGCAGAGACCCAGTACTTC.

The CDR3 DNA follows: TGTGCCAGCAGTTACTCGCAGGGACTCACTGAAGCTTTCTTT. Protein sequence: CASSYSQGLTEAFF. The V call is TRBV6-5, the J call TRBJ1-1; weak D call: TRBD1 (5 bases). The CDR3 consists of 14 residues. The V gene lost 0 bases and the J gene lost 4 bases, with 9 bases spanning the gap. Germline V CDR1 and CDR2: MNHEY, SVGAGI.

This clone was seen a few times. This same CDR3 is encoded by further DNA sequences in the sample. The CDR3 is CASSTQGGNTEAFF. The CDR3 DNA reads as TGCGCCAGCAGCACACAGGGCGGGAACACTGAAGCTTTCTTT. The rearrangement links TRBV5-1 to TRBJ1-1; D possibly corresponds to TRBD1 (6 bases). The CDR3 spans 14 residues. Trimming removed 4 bases at V and 1 base at J, with 11 bases between. Germline V gene lookup returns CDR1 SGHRS and CDR2 YFSETQ.

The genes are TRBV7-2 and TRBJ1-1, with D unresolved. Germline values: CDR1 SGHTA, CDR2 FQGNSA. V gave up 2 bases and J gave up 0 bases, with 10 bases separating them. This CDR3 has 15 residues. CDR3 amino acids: CASSLHGEMNTEAFF. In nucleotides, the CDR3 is TGTGCCAGCAGCTTACACGGGGAGATGAACACTGAAGCTTTCTTT. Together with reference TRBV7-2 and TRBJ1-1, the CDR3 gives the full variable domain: GAGVSQSPSNKVTEKGKDVELRCDPISGHTALYWYRQSLGQGLEFLIYFQGNSAPDKSGLPSDRFSAERTGGSVSTLTIQRTQQEDSAVYLCASSLHGEMNTEAFFGQGTRLTVV.

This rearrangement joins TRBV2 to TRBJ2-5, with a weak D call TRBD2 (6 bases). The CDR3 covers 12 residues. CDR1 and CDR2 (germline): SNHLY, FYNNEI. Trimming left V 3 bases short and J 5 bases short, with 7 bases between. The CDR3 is CASSDGGETQYF. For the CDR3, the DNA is TGTGCCAGCAGTGATGGGGGGGAGACCCAGTACTTC.

CDR3 amino acids: CASSLSGGASYEQYF. CDR3 in DNA: TGTGCCAGCAGTCTTAGCGGGGGTGCCTCCTACGAGCAGTACTTC. The rearrangement links TRBV6-5 to TRBJ2-7, with TRBD2 matching 9 bases. The CDR3 is 15 amino acids. Trimming cost V 5 bases and J 0 bases; bases outside gene matches: 5. Per germline, CDR1 MNHEY and CDR2 SVGAGI.

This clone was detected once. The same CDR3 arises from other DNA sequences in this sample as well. The CDR3 bases are TGCGCCAGCAGCTTGTCTGGGGGGAATCAGCCCCAGCATTTT. It is translated as CASSLSGGNQPQHF. The rearrangement uses TRBV5-1 and TRBJ1-5; a possible D gene is TRBD1 (5 bases). In germline, CDR1 is SGHRS, CDR2 YFSETQ. The germline V and J ends were trimmed by 1 base and 4 bases, with 9 bases remaining between them. This CDR3 contains 14 residues.

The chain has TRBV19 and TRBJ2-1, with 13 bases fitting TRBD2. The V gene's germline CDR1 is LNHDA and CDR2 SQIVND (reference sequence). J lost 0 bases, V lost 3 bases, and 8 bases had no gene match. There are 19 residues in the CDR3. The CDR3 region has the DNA TGTGCCAGTAGTATTCGACTAGCGGGAGGTAACCCCTCCTACAATGAGCAGTTCTTC. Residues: CASSIRLAGGNPSYNEQFF.

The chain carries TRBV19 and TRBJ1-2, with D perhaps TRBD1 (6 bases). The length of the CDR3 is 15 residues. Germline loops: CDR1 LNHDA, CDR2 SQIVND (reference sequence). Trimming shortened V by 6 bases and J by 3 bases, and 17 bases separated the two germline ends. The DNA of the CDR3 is TGTGCCAGTAGCCTTTCGACAGGATTTGACTATGGCTACACCTTC. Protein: CASSLSTGFDYGYTF.

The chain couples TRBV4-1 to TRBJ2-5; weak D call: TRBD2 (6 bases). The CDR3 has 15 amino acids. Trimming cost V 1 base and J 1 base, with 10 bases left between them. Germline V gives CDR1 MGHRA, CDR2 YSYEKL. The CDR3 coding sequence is TGCGCCAGCAGCCAAGGGGCGGGACTCCAAGAGACCCAGTACTTC. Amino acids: CASSQGAGLQETQYF.

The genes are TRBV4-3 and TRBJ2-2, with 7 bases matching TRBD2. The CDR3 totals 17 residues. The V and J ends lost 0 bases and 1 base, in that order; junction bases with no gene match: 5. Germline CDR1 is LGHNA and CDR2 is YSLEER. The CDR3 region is CASSQDKVAGNTGELFF. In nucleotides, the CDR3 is TGCGCCAGCAGCCAAGATAAGGTAGCGGGGAACACCGGGGAGCTGTTTTTT.

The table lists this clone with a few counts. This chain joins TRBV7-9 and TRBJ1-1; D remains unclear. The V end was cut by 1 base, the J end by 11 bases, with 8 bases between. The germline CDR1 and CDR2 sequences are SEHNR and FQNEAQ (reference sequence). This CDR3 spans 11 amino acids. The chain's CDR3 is CASSLDSPAFF. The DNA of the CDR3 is TGTGCCAGCAGCTTAGACAGCCCTGCTTTCTTT.

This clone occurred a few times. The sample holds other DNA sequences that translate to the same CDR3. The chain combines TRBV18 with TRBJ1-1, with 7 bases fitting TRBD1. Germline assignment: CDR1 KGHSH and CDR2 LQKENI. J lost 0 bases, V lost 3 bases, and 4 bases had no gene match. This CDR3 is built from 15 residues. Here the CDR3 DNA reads TGTGCCAGCTCACCGCGGGACAGAGTGAACACTGAAGCTTTCTTT. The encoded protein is CASSPRDRVNTEAFF. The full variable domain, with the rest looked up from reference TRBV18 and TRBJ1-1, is NAGVMQNPRHLVRRRGQEARLRCSPMKGHSHVYWYRQLPEEGLKFMVYLQKENIIDESGMPKERFSAEFPKEGPSILRIQQVVRGDSAAYFCASSPRDRVNTEAFFGQGTRLTVV.

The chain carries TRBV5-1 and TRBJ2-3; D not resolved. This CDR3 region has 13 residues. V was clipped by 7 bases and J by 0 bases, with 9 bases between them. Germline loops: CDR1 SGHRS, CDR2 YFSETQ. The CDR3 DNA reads TGCGCCAGCGGTTTTACTAGCACAGATACGCAGTATTTT. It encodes CASGFTSTDTQYF.

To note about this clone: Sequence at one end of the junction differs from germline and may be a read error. The CDR3 DNA sequence: TGTGCTAGCAGTCGTACTAGCGGAGGGAACAATGAGCAGTTCTTC. Its translation: CASSRTSGGNNEQFF. The rearrangement links TRBV7-7 to TRBJ2-1; TRBD2 agrees at 8 bases. CDR1 is SSHAT, CDR2 FNYEAQ, per germline (reference sequence). The CDR3 extends over 15 amino acids.

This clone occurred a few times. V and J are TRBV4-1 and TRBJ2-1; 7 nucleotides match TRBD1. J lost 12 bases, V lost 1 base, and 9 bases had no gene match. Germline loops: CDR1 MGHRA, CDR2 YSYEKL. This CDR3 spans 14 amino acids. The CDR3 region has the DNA TGCGCCAGCAGCCAAGCCCACAGGGGTTGGGGGCAGTTCTTC. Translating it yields CASSQAHRGWGQFF.